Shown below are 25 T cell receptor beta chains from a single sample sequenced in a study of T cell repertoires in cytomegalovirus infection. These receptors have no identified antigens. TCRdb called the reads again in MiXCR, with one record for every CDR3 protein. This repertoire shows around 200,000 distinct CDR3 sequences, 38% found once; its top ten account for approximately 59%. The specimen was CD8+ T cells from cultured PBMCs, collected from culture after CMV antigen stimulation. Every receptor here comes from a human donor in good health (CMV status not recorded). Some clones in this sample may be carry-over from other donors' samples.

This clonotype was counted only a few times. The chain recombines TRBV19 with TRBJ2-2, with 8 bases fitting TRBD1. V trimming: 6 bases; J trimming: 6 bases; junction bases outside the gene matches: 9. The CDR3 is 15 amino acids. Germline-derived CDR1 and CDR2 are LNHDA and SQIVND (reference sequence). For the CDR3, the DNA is TGTGCCAGTAGACCCGGGACAGGAGGTTCCGGGGAGCTGTTTTTT. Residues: CASRPGTGGSGELFF.

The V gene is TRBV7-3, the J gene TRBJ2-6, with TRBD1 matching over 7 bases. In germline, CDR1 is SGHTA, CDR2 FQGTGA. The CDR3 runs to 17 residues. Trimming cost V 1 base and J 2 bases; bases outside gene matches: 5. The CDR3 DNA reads TGTGCCAGCAGCTTAAGAGGGGGCATAGCTGGGGCCAACGTCCTGACTTTC. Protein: CASSLRGGIAGANVLTF.

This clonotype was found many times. DNA for the CDR3: TGTGCCAGCAGCTTACGCGGACTAGCGGACCCCCAAGAGACCCAGTACTTC. It codes for CASSLRGLADPQETQYF. This chain connects TRBV7-9 to TRBJ2-5; TRBD2 matches at 10 bases. The CDR3 contains 17 residues. Germline-derived CDR1 and CDR2 are SEHNR and FQNEAQ (reference sequence). V shed 2 bases and J 1 base; nucleotides not matched to a gene: 7.

Written as DNA, the CDR3 is TGTGCCAGCAGCTTAGATCTAGACCCCCCTTTAGAGACCCAGTACTTC. As protein: CASSLDLDPPLETQYF. The rearrangement links TRBV11-2 to TRBJ2-5, with unresolved D. This CDR3 has 16 residues. Germline CDR1 is SGHAT and CDR2 is FQNNGV. V was shortened by 0 bases and J by 4 bases, with 15 bases between the two germline ends.

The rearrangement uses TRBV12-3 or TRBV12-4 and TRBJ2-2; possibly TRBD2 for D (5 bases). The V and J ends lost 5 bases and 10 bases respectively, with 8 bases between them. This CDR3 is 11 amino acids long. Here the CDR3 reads CASSAGQELFF. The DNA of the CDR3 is TGTGCCAGCAGTGCGGGCCAGGAGCTGTTTTTT.

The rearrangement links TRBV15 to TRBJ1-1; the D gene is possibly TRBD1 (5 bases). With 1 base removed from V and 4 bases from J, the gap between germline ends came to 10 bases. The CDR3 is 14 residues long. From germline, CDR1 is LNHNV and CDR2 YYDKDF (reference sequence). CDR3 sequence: CATSRVGTVTEAFF. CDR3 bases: TGTGCCACCAGCAGAGTTGGGACGGTCACTGAAGCTTTCTTT.

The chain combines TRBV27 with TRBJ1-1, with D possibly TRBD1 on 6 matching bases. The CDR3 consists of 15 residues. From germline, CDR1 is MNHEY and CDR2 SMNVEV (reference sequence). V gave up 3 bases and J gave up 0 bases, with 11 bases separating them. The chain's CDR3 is CASSFRGLLNTEAFF. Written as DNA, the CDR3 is TGTGCCAGCAGTTTCCGGGGGCTCTTGAACACTGAAGCTTTCTTT.

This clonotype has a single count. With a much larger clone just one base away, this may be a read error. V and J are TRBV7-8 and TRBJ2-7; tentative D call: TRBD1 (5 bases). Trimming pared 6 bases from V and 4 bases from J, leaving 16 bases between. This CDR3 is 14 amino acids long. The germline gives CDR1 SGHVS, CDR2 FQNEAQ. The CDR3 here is CASSLSQVQYEQYF. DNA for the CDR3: TGTGCCAGCAGTCTATCACAGGTTCAGTACGAGCAGTACTTC.

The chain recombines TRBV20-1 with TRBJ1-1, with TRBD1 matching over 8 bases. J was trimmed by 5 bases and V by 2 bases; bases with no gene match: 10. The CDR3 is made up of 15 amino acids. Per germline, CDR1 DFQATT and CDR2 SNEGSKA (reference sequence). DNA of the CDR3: TGCAGTGCTAGACCTTTGGACAGGGTGTGGACTGAAGCTTTCTTT. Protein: CSARPLDRVWTEAFF.

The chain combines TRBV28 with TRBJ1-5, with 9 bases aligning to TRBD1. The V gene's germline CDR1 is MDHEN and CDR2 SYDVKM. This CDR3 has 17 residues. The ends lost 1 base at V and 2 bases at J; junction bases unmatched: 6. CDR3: CASSLYRDREGNQPQHF. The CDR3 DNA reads TGTGCCAGCAGTTTATACCGGGACAGGGAAGGCAATCAGCCCCAGCATTTT.

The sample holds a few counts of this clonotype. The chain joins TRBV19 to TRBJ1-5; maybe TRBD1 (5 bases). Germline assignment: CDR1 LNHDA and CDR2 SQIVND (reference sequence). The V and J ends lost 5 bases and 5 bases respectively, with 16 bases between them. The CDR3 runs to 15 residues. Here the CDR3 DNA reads TGTGCCAGTAGTGATCTTACCCAGGGATATCAGCCCCAGCATTTT. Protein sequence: CASSDLTQGYQPQHF.

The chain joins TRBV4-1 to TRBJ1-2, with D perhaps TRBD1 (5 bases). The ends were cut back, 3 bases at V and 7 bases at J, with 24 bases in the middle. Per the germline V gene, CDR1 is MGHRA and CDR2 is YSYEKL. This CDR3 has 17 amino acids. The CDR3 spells CASSHTILWLAGGGYTF. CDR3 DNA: TGCGCCAGCAGCCACACCATCTTGTGGTTGGCCGGGGGTGGCTACACCTTC.

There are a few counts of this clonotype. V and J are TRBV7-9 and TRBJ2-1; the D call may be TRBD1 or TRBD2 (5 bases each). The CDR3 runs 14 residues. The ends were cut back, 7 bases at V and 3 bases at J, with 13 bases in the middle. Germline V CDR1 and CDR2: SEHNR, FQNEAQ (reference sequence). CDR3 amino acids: CASTGTLLYNEQFF. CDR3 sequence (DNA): TGTGCCAGCACAGGGACGTTGCTCTACAATGAGCAGTTCTTC.

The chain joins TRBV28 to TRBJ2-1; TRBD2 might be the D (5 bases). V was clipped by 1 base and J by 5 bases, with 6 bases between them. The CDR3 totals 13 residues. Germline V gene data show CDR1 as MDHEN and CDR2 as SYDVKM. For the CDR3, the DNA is TGTGCCAGCAGTTTATTGGGAGACAATGAGCAGTTCTTC. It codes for CASSLLGDNEQFF.

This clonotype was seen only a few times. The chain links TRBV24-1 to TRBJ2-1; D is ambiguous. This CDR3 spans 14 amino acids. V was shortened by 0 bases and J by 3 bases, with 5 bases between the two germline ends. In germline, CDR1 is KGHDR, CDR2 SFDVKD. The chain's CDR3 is CATSDLGDYNEQFF. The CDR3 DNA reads TGTGCCACCAGTGATTTGGGGGACTACAATGAGCAGTTCTTC.

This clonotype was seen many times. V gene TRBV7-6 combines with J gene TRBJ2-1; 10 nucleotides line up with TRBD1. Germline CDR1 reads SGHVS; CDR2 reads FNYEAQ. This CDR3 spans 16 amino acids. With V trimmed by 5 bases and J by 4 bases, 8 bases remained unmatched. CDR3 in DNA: TGTGCCAGCAGCCCATCTGACAGGGGGCCTTACAATGAGCAGTTCTTC. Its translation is CASSPSDRGPYNEQFF. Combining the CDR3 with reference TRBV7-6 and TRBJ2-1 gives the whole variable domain GAGVSQSPRYKVTKRGQDVALRCDPISGHVSLYWYRQALGQGPEFLTYFNYEAQQDKSGLPNDRFSAERPEGSISTLTIQRTEQRDSAMYRCASSPSDRGPYNEQFFGPGTRLTVL.

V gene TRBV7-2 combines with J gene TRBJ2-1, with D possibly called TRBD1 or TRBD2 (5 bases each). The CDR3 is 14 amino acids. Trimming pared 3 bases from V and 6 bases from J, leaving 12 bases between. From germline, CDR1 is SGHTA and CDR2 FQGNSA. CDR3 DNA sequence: TGTGCCAGCAGCTTCGGGACGAGAGGCAATGAGCAGTTCTTC. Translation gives CASSFGTRGNEQFF.

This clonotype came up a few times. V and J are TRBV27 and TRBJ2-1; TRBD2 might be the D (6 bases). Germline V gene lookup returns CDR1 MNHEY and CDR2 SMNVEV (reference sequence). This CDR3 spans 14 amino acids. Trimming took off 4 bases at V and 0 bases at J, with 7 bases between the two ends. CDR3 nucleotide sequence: TGTGCCAGCAGTTACGGGAGCTCCTACAATGAGCAGTTCTTC. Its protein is CASSYGSSYNEQFF.

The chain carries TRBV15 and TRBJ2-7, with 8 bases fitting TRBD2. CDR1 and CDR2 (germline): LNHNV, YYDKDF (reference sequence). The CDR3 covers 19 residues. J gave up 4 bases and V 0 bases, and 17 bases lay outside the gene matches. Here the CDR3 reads CATSRDYLRLGGRWYEQYF. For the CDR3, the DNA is TGTGCCACCAGCAGAGATTACTTACGACTAGGCGGGAGGTGGTACGAGCAGTACTTC.

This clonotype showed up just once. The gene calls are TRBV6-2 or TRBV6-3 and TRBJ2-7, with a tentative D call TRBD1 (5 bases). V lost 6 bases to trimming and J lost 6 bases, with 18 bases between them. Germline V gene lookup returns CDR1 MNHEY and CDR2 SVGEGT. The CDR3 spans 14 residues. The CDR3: CASRRGWRRLEQYF. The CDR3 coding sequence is TGTGCCAGCAGAAGGGGATGGCGAAGGCTCGAGCAGTACTTC.

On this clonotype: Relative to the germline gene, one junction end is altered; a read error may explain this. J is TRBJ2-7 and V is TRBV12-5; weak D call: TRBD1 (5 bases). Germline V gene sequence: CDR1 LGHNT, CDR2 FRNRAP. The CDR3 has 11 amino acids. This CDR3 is CASGFPKGQSF. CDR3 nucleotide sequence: TGTGCTAGTGGTTTCCCTAAGGGGCAGTCCTTC. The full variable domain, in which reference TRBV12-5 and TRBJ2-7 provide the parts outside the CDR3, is DARVTQTPRHKVTEMGQEVTMRCQPILGHNTVFWYRQTMMQGLELLAYFRNRAPLDDSGMPKDRFSAEMPDATLATLKIQPSEPRDSAVYFCASGFPKGQSFGPGTRLTVT.

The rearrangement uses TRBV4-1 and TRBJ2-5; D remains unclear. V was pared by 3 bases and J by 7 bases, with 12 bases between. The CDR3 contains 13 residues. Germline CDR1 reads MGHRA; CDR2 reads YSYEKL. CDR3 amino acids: CASSHPRDGTQYF. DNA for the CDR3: TGCGCCAGCAGCCACCCCCGAGACGGGACCCAGTACTTC.

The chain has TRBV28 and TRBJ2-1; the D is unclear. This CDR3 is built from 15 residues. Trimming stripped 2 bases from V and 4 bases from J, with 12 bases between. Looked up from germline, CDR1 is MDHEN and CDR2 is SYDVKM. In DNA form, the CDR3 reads TGTGCCAGCAGTTTAGCGGAGCTAGGGTACAATGAGCAGTTCTTC. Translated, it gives CASSLAELGYNEQFF.

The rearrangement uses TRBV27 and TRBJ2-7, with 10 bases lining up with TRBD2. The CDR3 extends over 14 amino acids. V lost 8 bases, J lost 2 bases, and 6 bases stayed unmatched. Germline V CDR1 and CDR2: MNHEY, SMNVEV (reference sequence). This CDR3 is CASASGGPTYEQYF. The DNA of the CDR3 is TGTGCCAGCGCTAGCGGGGGCCCCACCTACGAGCAGTACTTC.

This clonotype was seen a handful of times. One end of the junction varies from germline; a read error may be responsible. The CDR3 nucleotides read TGTGCCAGCAGCTTCGGCCGCTTGGAGCAGTACTTC. This encodes CASSFGRLEQYF. This chain links TRBV5-3 with TRBJ2-7; no firm D call. TRBV5-3 is assigned to the ORF class and has an uncertain function. CDR3 length: 12 residues.